A selection of T cell receptor beta chains follows, all from one sample in a study of blood T cell repertoires in COVID-19. Clones were read by immunoSEQ multiplex PCR, and TCRdb kept only the in-frame ones, dropping some. The sample records around 72,000 clones, around 84% being singletons. The sequencing sample was made of peripheral blood. The receptor set was obtained from an older man with active or convalescent COVID-19. The CDR3 runs from the conserved cysteine through the conserved F or W.

>14|TRBJ2-7|TRBV18
CASSPAGGRYEQYF
>14|TRBJ1-2|TRBV5-1
CASSWGQGRKGYTF
>13|TRBJ2-7|TRBV2
CASKEGGTYEQYF
>15|TRBJ2-3|TRBV11-3
CASSFGRGPGDTQYF
>14|TRBJ1-3|TRBV7-2
CASSLDRAGNTIYF
>15|TRBJ2-7|TRBV6-2/TRBV6-3
CASSRRIEGAHEQYF
>14|TRBJ1-2|TRBV7-9
CASSPDPSSGGYTF
>14|TRBJ1-2|TRBV5-3
CARTRQGAAYGYTF
>15|TRBJ1-6|TRBV7-9
CASSPWTGGESPLHF
>15|TRBJ2-7|TRBV7-2
CASSSASGRAREQYF
>17|TRBJ1-4|TRBV7-9
CASSPLSPGEVFEKLFF
>12|TRBJ2-1|TRBV5-6
CASSLNENEQFF
>15|TRBJ2-2|TRBV5-1
CASRASGSGTGELFF
>18|TRBJ1-4|TRBV5-8
CASSLGAGGSTTNEKLFF
>13|TRBJ2-5|TRBV2
CASRRTGQETQYF
>15|TRBJ1-4|TRBV23-1
CASSPRTGRNEKLFF
>14|TRBJ2-7|TRBV28
CASRLSVGVGEQYF
>15|TRBJ2-6|TRBV7-9
CASSLGGTGANVLTF
>15|TRBJ1-4|TRBV18
CASSPPTVRNEKLFF
>16|TRBJ2-7|TRBV5-8
CASSGWAQLSVYEQYF
>17|TRBJ2-3|TRBV3-1/TRBV3-2
CASSPPAVREITDTQYF
>15|TRBJ2-7|TRBV4-3
CASSQVYGSSYEQYF
>12|TRBJ1-1|TRBV12-3/TRBV12-4
CASSYTTGEAFF
>13|TRBJ1-1|TRBV4-2
CASSQGWGAEAFF
>15|TRBJ2-7|TRBV9
CASSVSGSPTYEQYF
>13|TRBJ1-5|TRBV2
CASRQQPNQPQHF
>21|TRBJ1-3|TRBV4-2
CASSPWLVEWPTGFSGNTIYF
>16|TRBJ1-3|TRBV30
CAWAHRGRGSGNTIYF
>14|TRBJ1-2|TRBV5-1
CASSSGTVVYGYTF
>14|TRBJ2-1|TRBV7-7
CASSLSSGVNEQFF
>16|TRBJ1-3|TRBV7-9
CASSLAGGALGNTIYF
>17|TRBJ1-1|TRBV4-1
CASSPTGRGGRNTEAFF
>18|TRBJ2-4|TRBV12-2
CASRSKGTGFWAKNIQYF
>14|TRBJ1-6|TRBV10-3
CAFRPSPYNSPLHF
>16|TRBJ1-1|TRBV6-6
CASRARTGGSWTEAFF
>15|TRBJ2-7|TRBV4-3
CASSQDRTGWYEQYF
>13|TRBJ2-7|TRBV7-6
CASSGHNSYEQYF
>13|TRBJ1-1|TRBV29-1
CSVEGANGAEAFF
>17|TRBJ2-7|TRBV3-1/TRBV3-2
CASSQDQEGLSSYEQYF
>14|TRBJ1-6|TRBV30
CAWSVYRVGSPLHF
>14|TRBJ2-2|TRBV6-2/TRBV6-3
CASSFRTESGELFF
>14|TRBJ2-1|TRBV19
CASMLGGPVAEQFF
>14|TRBJ1-3|TRBV10-3
CAISGTERGNTIYF
>16|TRBJ2-1|TRBV5-1
CASSLPTTSGYNEQFF
>17|TRBJ2-1|TRBV7-8
CASSQARLAGRYNEQFF
>13|TRBJ1-3|TRBV13
CASSPRAANTIYF
>14|TRBJ2-3|TRBV2
CASSESTSTDTQYF
>14|TRBJ1-5|TRBV19
CATGRGQGGQPQHF